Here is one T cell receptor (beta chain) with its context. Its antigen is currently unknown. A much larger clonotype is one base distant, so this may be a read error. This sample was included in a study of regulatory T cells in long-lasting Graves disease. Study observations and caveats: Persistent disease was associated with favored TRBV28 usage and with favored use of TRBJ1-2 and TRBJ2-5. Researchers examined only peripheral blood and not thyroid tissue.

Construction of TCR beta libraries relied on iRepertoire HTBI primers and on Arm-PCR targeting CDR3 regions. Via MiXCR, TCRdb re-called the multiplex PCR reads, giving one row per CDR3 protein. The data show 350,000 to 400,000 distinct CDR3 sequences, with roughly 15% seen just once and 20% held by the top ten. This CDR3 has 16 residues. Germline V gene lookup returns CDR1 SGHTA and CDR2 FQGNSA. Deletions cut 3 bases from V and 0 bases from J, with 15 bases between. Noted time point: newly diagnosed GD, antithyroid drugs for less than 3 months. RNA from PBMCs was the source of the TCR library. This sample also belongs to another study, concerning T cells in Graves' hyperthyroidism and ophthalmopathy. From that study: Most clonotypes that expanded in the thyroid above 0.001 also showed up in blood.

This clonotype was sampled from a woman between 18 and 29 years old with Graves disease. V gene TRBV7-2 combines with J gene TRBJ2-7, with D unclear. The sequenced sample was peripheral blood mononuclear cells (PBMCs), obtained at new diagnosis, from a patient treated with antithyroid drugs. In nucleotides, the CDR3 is TGTGCCAGCAGCTTGGTCGAGACTCCGAGCTCCTACGAGCAGTACTTC. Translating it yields CASSLVETPSSYEQYF.